A selection of T cell receptor beta chains follows, all from one sample in a study of CD8 T cells in ankylosing spondylitis. A single record per CDR3 protein comes from TCRdb applying MiXCR to the 5' RACE reads. The repertoire holds about 160,000 distinct CDR3 sequences, with around 16% as singletons. The specimen sequenced was blood, either unsorted or a sorted T cell fraction (not recorded which). The receptors shown here come from a male donor with ankylosing spondylitis or in good health (not recorded which). Both conserved end residues are part of each CDR3. D genes are given only for firm matches. The size entry is marked missing in some rows and otherwise reads once, few, many or a size class.

d_gene,abundance,j_gene,v_gene,CDR3nt,CDR3aa
-,few,TRBJ1-2,TRBV29-1,TGCAGCGTTGAAGACTCTATCCATGGCTACACCTTC,CSVEDSIHGYTF
TRBD1,-,TRBJ2-3,TRBV4-1,TGCGCCAGCAGCCAATTGACAGGGGGGTCAGATACGCAGTATTTT,CASSQLTGGSDTQYF
-,many,TRBJ2-5,TRBV29-1,TGCAGCGTTACGCCAGACAGGCTCCAAGAGACCCAGTACTTC,CSVTPDRLQETQYF
TRBD2,many,TRBJ2-1,TRBV6-1,TGTGCCAGCGGGTCCCGGGGGGTGGGGTACAATGAGCAGTTCTTC,CASGSRGVGYNEQFF
-,-,TRBJ2-1,TRBV7-9,TGTGCCAGCACTCCTTACAATGAGCAGTTCTTC,CASTPYNEQFF
-,many,TRBJ2-5,TRBV27,TGTGCCAGCAGTTCTGACGTAGAGACCCAGTACTTC,CASSSDVETQYF
TRBD1,many,TRBJ1-1,TRBV20-1,TGCAGTACCGGGACAGGGGTTGTCGGCACTGAAGCTTTCTTT,CSTGTGVVGTEAFF
-,few,TRBJ2-1,TRBV29-1,TGCAGCGTTGACGACCGGGCCACCAATGAGCAGTTCTTC,CSVDDRATNEQFF
-,many,TRBJ2-2,TRBV20-1,TGCAGTGCTAGTCAGTTCACCGGGGAGCTGTTTTTT,CSASQFTGELFF
TRBD1,few,TRBJ2-7,TRBV6-5,TGTGCCAGCAGTTACTCGTTGCAGGGGGCGACCTACGAGCAGTACTTC,CASSYSLQGATYEQYF
-,few,TRBJ1-5,TRBV28,TGTGCCAGCAGGGGGAGGGGAGCTCAGCCCCAGCATTTT,CASRGRGAQPQHF
-,-,TRBJ2-4,TRBV2,TGTGCCAGCACTAGAGAGGGAGACAGTCACTTAGCCAAAAACATTCAGTACTTC,CASTREGDSHLAKNIQYF
-,-,TRBJ2-7,TRBV19,TGTGCCAGTAGTTTTGGCCAGAATAACTACGAGCAGTACTTC,CASSFGQNNYEQYF
TRBD2,many,TRBJ2-2,TRBV5-1,TGCGCCAGCAGCTATGGACTAGCGGGTCTCGCGGACACCGGGGAGCTGTTTTTT,CASSYGLAGLADTGELFF
-,many,TRBJ2-2,TRBV28,TGTGCCAGCAGTTTAGAGGCGATCGGGGAGCTGTTTTTT,CASSLEAIGELFF
-,many,TRBJ1-1,TRBV29-1,TGCAGCGTTGATGGGGGGACACGGAACACTGAAGCTTTCTTT,CSVDGGTRNTEAFF
-,once,TRBJ1-1,TRBV29-1,TGCAGCGGGATCGGGGCCCCTAGCACTGAAGCTTTCTTT,CSGIGAPSTEAFF
-,-,TRBJ1-2,TRBV12-3/TRBV12-4,TGTGCCAGCAGTTTGGGGGGGACCTATGGCTACACCTTC,CASSLGGTYGYTF